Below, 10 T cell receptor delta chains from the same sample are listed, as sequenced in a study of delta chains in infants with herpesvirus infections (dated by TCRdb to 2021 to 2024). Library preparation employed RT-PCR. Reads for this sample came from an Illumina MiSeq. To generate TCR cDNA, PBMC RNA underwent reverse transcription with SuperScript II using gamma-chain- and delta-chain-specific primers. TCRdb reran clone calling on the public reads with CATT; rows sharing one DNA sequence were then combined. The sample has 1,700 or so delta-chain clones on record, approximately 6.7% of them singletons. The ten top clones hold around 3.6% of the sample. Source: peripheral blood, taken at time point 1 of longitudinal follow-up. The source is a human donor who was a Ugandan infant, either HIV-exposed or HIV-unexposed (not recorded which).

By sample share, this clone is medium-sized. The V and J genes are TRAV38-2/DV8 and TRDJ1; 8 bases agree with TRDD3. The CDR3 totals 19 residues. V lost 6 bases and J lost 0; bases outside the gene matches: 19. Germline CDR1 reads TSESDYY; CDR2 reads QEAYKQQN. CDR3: CAYMGRGVLGAPYTDKLIF. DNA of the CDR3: TGTGCTTATATGGGTCGAGGGGTACTGGGGGCCCCGTACACCGATAAACTCATCTTT.

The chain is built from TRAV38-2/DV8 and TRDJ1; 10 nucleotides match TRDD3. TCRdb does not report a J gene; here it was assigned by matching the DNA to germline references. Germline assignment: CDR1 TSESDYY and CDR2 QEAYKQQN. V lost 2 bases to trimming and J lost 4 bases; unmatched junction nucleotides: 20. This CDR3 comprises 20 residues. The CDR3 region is CAYRRTLIWGIPLEIDKLIF. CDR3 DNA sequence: TGTGCTTATAGGAGGACCCTCATTTGGGGGATACCTTTAGAGATCGATAAACTCATCTTT.

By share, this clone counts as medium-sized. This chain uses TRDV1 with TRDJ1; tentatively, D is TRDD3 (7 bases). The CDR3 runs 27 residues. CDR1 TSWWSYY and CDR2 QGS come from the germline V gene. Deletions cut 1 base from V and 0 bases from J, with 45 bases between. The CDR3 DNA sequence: TGTGCTCTTGGGGAACGGAAAAGGGTAAGCGGAAGGCCTTCCCCGGTTGGGGGACTAATGTACACCGATAAACTCATCTTT. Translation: CALGERKRVSGRPSPVGGLMYTDKLIF.

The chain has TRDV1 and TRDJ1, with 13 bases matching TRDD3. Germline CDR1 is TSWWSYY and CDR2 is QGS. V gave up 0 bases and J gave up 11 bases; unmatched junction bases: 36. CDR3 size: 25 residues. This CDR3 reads CALGELTGRIPIKTGGYVRRAGLIF. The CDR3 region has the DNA TGTGCTCTTGGGGAACTGACGGGACGTATTCCTATCAAAACTGGGGGATACGTCCGCCGGGCTGGGCTCATCTTT.

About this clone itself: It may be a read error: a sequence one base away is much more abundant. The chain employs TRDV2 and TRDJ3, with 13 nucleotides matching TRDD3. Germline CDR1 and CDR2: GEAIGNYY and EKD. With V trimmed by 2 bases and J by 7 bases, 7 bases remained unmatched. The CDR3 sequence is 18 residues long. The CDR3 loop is CACDILGDTRCDTRQMFF. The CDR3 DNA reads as TGTGCCTGTGACATACTGGGGGATACGCGTTGCGACACCCGACAGATGTTTTTC.

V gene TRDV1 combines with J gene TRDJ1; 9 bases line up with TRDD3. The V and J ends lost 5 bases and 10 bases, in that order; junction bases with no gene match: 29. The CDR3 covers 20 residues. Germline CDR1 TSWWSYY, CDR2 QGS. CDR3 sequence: CALGPPTFRELGDPARRLIF. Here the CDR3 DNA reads TGTGCTCTTGGGCCCCCGACCTTCCGCGAACTGGGGGACCCCGCACGTAGACTCATCTTT.

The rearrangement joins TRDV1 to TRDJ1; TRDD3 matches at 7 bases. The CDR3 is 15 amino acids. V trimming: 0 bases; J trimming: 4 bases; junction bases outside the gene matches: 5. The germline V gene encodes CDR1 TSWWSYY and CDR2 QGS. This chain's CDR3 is CALGELPGDIDKLIF. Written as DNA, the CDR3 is TGTGCTCTTGGGGAACTCCCTGGGGATATCGATAAACTCATCTTT.

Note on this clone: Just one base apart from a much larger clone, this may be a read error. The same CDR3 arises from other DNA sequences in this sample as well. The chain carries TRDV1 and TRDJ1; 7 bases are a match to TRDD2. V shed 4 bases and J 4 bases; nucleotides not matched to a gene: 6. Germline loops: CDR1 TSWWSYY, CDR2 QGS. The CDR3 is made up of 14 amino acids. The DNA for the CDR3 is TGTGCTCTTGGGGGTCGATTCCTACACGATAAACTCATCTTT. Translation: CALGGRFLHDKLIF.

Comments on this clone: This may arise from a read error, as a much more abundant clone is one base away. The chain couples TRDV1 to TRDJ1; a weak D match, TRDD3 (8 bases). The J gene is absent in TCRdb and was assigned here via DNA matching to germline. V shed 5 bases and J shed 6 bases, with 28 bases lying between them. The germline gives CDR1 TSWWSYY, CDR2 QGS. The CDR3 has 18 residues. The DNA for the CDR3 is TGTGCTCTTGGGAAAAAGTTCCTACAGGGATACGAGGCCAATAAACTCATCTTT. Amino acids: CALGKKFLQGYEANKLIF.

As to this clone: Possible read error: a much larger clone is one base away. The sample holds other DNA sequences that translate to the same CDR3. The CDR3 sequence: CALGELASATLSGGYAHYTDKLIF. In DNA form, the CDR3 reads TGTGCTCTTGGGGAACTTGCTTCCGCGACTCTTTCTGGGGGATACGCCCACTACACCGATAAACTCATCTTT. This rearrangement joins TRDV1 to TRDJ1; 12 nucleotides line up with TRDD3. In germline, CDR1 is TSWWSYY, CDR2 QGS. V gave up 0 bases and J gave up 0 bases; unmatched junction bases: 23. This CDR3 region has 24 residues.